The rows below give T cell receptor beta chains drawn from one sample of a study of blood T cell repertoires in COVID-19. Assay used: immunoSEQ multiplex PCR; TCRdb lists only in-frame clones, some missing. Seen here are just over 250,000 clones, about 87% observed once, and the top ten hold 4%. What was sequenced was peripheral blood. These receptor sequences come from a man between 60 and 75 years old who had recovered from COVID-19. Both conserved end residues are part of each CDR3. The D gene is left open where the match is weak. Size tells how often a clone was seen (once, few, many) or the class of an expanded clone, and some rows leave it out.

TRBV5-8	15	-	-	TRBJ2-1	CASSLRGSSYNEQFF	TGTGCCAGCAGTCTACGAGGAAGCTCCTACAATGAGCAGTTCTTC
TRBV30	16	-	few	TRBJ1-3	CAWRRRQSSSGNTIYF	TGTGCCTGGAGGCGTAGACAGTCCAGCTCTGGAAACACCATATATTTT
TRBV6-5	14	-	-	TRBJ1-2	CASRKRPSDYGYTF	TGTGCCAGCAGGAAGAGGCCCAGCGACTATGGCTACACCTTC
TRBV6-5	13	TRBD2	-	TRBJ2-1	CASMGTSYNEQFF	TGTGCCAGCATGGGGACTAGCTACAATGAGCAGTTCTTC
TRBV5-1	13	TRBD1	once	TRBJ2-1	CASSLGTVNEQFF	TGCGCCAGCAGCCTCGGGACAGTCAATGAGCAGTTCTTC
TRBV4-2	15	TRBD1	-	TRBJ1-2	CASSPGTGGYSGYTF	TGTGCCAGCAGCCCTGGGACAGGGGGCTACTCTGGCTACACCTTC
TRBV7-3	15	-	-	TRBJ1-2	CASSLTSGQNGGYTF	TGTGCCAGCAGCTTAACTTCCGGACAGAACGGTGGCTACACCTTC
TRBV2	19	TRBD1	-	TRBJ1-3	CASSGVVTGGSDSGNTIYF	TGTGCCAGCAGTGGAGTCGTGACAGGGGGCTCGGACTCTGGAAACACCATATATTTT
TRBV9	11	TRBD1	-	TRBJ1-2	CASRDRDGYTF	TGTGCCAGCAGAGACAGGGATGGCTACACCTTC
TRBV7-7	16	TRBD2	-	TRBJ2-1	CASSSRTSGGRAEQFF	TGTGCTAGCAGCTCCAGGACTAGCGGGGGCCGCGCTGAGCAGTTCTTC
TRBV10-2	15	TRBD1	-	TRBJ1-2	CASSESPDRIYGYTF	TGCGCCAGCAGTGAGTCGCCGGACAGGATATATGGCTACACCTTC
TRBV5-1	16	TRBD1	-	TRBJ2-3	CASSTGQARGGDTQYF	TGCGCCAGCAGCACTGGACAGGCGAGAGGAGGAGATACGCAGTATTTT
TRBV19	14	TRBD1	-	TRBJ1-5	CATWGRGLNQPQHF	TGTGCCACCTGGGGCAGGGGGCTAAATCAGCCCCAGCATTTT
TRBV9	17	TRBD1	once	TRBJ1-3	CASSVVDRALSGNTIYF	TGTGCCAGCAGCGTAGTTGACAGGGCGCTCTCTGGAAACACCATATATTTT
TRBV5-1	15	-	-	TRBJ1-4	CASSLTPATNEKLFF	TGCGCCAGCAGCTTGACGCCGGCAACTAATGAAAAACTGTTTTTT
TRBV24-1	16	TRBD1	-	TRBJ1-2	CATSDPRTGGNYGYTF	TGTGCCACCAGTGATCCGAGGACAGGGGGCAACTATGGCTACACCTTC
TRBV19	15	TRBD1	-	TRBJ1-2	CASSMGGQGAYGYTF	TGTGCCAGTAGTATGGGCGGACAGGGGGCCTATGGCTACACCTTC
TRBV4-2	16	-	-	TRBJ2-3	CASSQDGGAGSDTQYF	TGTGCCAGCAGCCAAGATGGGGGGGCCGGGTCAGATACGCAGTATTTT
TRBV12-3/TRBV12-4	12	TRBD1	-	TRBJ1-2	CASSTGQYGYTF	TGTGCCAGCAGCACGGGACAGTATGGCTACACCTTC
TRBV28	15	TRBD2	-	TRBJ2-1	CASSLSGGARNEQFF	TGTGCCAGCAGTTTATCGGGGGGGGCCAGGAATGAGCAGTTCTTC
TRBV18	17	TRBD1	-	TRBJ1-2	CASSPALPGTGSYGYTF	TGTGCCAGCTCACCCGCCTTGCCCGGGACAGGGAGCTATGGCTACACCTTC
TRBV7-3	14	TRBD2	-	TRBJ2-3	CASSGSGGVDTQYF	TGTGCCAGCAGCGGGAGCGGGGGTGTGGATACGCAGTATTTT
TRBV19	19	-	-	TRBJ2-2	CASSVILLLTLLNTGELFF	TGTGCCAGTAGTGTTATACTACTCCTTACACTCTTGAACACCGGGGAGCTGTTTTTT
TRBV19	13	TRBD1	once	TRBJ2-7	CASSGQGVGEQYF	TGTGCCAGTAGTGGACAGGGGGTAGGCGAGCAGTACTTC
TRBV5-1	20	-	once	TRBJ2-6	CASSLESGGTGFSGANVLTF	TGCGCCAGCAGCTTGGAATCGGGAGGGACAGGGTTCTCTGGGGCCAACGTCCTGACTTTC
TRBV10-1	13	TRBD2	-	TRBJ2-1	CASASGGDNEQFF	TGCGCCAGTGCGTCGGGAGGGGACAATGAGCAGTTCTTC
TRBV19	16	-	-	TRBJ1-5	CASSINRGGPNQPQHF	TGTGCCAGTAGTATAAATAGGGGGGGCCCCAATCAGCCCCAGCATTTT
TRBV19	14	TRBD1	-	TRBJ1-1	CASSIGQGLTEAFF	TGTGCCAGTAGTATCGGACAGGGGTTAACTGAAGCTTTCTTT
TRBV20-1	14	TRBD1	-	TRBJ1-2	CSASRDSVVYGYTF	TGCAGTGCTAGTAGGGACAGCGTCGTCTATGGCTACACCTTC
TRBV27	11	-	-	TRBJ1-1	CASSGAPEAFF	TGTGCCAGCAGCGGTGCGCCTGAAGCTTTCTTT
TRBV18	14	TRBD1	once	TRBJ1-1	CASSQGQVNTEAFF	TGTGCCAGCTCACAAGGACAGGTGAACACTGAAGCTTTCTTT